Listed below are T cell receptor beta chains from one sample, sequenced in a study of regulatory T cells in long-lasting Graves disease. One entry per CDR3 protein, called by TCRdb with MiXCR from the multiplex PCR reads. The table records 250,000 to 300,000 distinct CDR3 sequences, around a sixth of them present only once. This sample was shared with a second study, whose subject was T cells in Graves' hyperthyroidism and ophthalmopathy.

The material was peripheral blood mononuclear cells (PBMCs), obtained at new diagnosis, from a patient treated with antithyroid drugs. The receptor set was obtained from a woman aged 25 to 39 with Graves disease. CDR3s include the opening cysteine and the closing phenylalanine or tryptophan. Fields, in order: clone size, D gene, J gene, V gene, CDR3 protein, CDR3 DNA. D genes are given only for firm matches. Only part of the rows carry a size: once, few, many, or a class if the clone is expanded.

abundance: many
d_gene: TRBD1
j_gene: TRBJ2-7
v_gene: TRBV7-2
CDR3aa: CASSLRARDLWTGSEQYF
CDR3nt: TGTGCCAGCAGCTTGCGTGCCCGGGACCTTTGGACAGGGAGCGAGCAGTACTTC

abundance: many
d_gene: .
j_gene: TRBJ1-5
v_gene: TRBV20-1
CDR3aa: CSASEGGPYSNQPQHF
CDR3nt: TGCAGTGCTAGCGAAGGCGGCCCGTATAGCAATCAGCCCCAGCATTTT

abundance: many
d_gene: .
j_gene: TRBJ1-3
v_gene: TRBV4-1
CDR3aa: CASSQVSGNTIYF
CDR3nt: TGCGCCAGCAGCCAAGTATCGGGAAACACCATATATTTT

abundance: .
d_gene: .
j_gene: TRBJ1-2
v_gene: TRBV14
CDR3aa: CASGQEGGPFYGYTF
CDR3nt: TGTGCCAGCGGCCAAGAGGGCGGCCCCTTCTATGGCTACACCTTC

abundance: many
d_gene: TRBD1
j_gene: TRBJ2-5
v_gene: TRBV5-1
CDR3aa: CASSPGQGRTQYF
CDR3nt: TGCGCCAGCAGCCCAGGACAGGGTCGGACCCAGTACTTC

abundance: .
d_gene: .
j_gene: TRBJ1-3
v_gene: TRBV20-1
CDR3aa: CSARDEVRSGNTIYF
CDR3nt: TGCAGTGCAAGGGATGAAGTTCGTTCTGGAAACACCATATATTTT

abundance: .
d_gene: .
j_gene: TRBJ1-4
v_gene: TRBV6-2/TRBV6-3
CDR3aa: CASSETSVGEKLFF
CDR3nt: TGTGCCAGCAGTGAAACGTCGGTGGGTGAAAAACTGTTTTTT

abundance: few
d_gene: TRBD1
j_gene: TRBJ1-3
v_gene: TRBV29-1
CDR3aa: CSVEDTGEGYTIYF
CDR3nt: TGCAGCGTTGAAGATACAGGGGAGGGATACACCATATATTTT

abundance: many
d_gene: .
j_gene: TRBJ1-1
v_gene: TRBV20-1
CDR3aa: CSARVRGEVTEAFF
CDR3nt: TGCAGTGCTAGAGTAAGAGGGGAAGTCACTGAAGCTTTCTTT

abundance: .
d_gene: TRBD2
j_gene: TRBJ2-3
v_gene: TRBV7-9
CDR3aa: CASSRGSGGALDTQYF
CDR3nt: TGTGCCAGCAGCCGGGGGAGCGGGGGGGCGTTAGATACGCAGTATTTT

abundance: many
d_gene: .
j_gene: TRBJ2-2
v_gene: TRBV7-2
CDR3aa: CASSLVGGGAGELFF
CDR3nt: TGTGCCAGCAGCTTAGTGGGGGGCGGCGCCGGGGAGCTGTTTTTT

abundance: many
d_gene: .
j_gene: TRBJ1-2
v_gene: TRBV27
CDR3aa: CASSFSQGNYGYTF
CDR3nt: TGTGCCAGCAGTTTCAGCCAGGGGAACTATGGCTACACCTTC

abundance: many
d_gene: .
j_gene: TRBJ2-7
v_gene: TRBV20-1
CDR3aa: CSALANQNLVWGINSYEQYF
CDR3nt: TGCAGTGCCCTCGCGAACCAAAACCTCGTTTGGGGCATTAACTCCTACGAGCAGTACTTC

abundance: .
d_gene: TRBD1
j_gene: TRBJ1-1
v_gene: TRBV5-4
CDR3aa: CASSREGTGGLNTEAFF
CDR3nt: TGTGCCAGCAGCCGTGAGGGGACAGGGGGCCTCAACACTGAAGCTTTCTTT

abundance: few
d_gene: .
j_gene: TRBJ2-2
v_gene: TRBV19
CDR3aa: CASSVSLSNTGELFF
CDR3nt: TGTGCCAGTAGTGTCAGCCTTTCAAACACCGGGGAGCTGTTTTTT

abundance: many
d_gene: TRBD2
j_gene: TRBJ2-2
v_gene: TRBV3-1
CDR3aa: CASSRRGLANTGELFF
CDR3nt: TGTGCCAGCAGCCGCAGGGGACTAGCGAACACCGGGGAGCTGTTTTTT

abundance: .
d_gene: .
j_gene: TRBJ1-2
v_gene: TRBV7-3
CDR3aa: CASSSGPGDYGYTF
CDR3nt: TGTGCCAGCAGCTCAGGTCCAGGGGACTATGGCTACACCTTC

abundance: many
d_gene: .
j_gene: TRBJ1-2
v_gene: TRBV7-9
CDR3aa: CASSIGTAYGYTF
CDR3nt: TGTGCCAGCAGCATCGGGACGGCCTATGGCTACACCTTC

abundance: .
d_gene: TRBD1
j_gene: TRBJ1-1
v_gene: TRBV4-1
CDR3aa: CASSQSRTGGHMNTEAFF
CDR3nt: TGCGCCAGCAGCCAAAGCAGGACAGGGGGTCATATGAACACTGAAGCTTTCTTT

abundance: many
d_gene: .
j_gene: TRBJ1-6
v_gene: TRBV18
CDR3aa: CASSPEPGTGRHSPLHF
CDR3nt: TGTGCCAGCTCACCCGAACCAGGAACAGGGCGTCATTCACCCCTCCACTTT

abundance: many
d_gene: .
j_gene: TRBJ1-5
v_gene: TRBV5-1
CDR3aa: CASSLGDGYPQPQHF
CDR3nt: TGCGCCAGCAGCTTGGGAGACGGGTACCCTCAGCCCCAGCATTTT

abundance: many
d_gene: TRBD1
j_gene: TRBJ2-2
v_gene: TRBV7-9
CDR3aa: CASSSGTGNTGELFF
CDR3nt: TGTGCCAGCAGCTCCGGGACAGGGAACACCGGGGAGCTGTTTTTT

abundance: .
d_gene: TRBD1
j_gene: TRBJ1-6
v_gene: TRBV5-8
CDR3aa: CASRLRQGSSPLHF
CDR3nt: TGTGCCAGCCGCCTACGACAGGGGAGTTCACCCCTCCACTTT

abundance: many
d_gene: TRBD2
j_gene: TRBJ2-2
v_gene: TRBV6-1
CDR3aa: CASSLLAGWNTGELFF
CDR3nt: TGTGCCAGCAGTCTACTAGCGGGGTGGAACACCGGGGAGCTGTTTTTT

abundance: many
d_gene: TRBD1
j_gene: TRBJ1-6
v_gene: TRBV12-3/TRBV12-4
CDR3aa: CASSYRNRGNSPLHF
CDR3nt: TGTGCCAGCAGTTATCGAAACAGGGGTAATTCACCCCTCCACTTT

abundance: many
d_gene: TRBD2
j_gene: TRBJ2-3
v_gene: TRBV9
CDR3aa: CASNLGGLDADTQYF
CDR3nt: TGTGCCAGCAACCTGGGGGGACTAGATGCAGATACGCAGTATTTT

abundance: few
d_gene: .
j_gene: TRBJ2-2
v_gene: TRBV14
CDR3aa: CASSQVGGFPGELFF
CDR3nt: TGTGCCAGCAGCCAAGTAGGCGGTTTCCCCGGGGAGCTGTTTTTT

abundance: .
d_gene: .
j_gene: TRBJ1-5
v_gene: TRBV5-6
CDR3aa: CASSTARGKSNQPQHF
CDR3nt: TGTGCCAGCAGCACGGCCAGGGGAAAGAGCAATCAGCCCCAGCATTTT

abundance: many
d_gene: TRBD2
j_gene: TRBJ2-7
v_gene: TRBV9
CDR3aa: CASSAGTSGANEQYF
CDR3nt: TGTGCCAGCAGCGCCGGGACTAGCGGGGCAAACGAGCAGTACTTC

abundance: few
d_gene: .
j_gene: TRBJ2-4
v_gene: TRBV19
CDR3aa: CASMGGAKNIQYF
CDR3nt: TGTGCCAGTATGGGGGGTGCCAAAAACATTCAGTACTTC

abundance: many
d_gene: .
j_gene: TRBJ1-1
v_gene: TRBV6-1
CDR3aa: CASSEEYVGEGITEAFF
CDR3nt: TGTGCCAGCAGTGAAGAATACGTCGGGGAAGGAATCACTGAAGCTTTCTTT

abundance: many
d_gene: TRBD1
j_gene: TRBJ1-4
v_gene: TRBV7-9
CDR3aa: CASSLPGQESTNEKLFF
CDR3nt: TGTGCCAGCAGCCTGCCGGGACAGGAATCAACTAATGAAAAACTGTTTTTT

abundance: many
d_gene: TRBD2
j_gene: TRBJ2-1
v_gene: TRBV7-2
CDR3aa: CASSLSGGAVNEQFF
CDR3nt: TGTGCCAGCAGCCTTAGCGGGGGGGCGGTCAATGAGCAGTTCTTC

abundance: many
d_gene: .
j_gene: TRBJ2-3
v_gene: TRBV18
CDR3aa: CASSPFETSTDTQYF
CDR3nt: TGTGCCAGCTCACCATTCGAGACTTCCACAGATACGCAGTATTTT

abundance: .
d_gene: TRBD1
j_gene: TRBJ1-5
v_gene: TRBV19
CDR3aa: CASSPLGDSLNQPQHF
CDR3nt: TGTGCCAGTAGTCCCCTAGGGGACAGCCTAAATCAGCCCCAGCATTTT

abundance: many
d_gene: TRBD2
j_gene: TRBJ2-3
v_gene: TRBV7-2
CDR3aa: CASSAAGAADTQYF
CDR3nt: TGTGCCAGCAGCGCAGCGGGGGCGGCAGATACGCAGTATTTT

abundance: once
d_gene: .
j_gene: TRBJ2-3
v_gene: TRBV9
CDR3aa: CASSVFRTNTDTQYF
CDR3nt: TGTGCCAGCAGCGTCTTCCGGACGAACACAGATACGCAGTATTTT

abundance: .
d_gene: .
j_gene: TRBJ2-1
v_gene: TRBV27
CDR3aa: CASSLSTPRNEQFF
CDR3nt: TGTGCCAGCAGTTTGTCGACTCCTAGGAATGAGCAGTTCTTC

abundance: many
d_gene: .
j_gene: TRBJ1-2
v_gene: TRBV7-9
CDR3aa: CASSLSPGGKGYTF
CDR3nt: TGTGCCAGCAGCCTTAGCCCAGGAGGGAAGGGCTACACCTTC

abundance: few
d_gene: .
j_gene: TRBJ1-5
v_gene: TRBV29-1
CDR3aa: CSVAESNQPQHF
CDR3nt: TGCAGCGTTGCCGAAAGCAATCAGCCCCAGCATTTT

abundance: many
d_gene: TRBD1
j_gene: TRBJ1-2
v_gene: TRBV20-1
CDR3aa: CSAYRDRRLNYGYTF
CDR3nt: TGCAGTGCTTACCGGGACAGGAGACTTAACTATGGCTACACCTTC

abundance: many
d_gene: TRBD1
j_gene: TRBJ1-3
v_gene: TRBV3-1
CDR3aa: CASSQGTGSYTIYF
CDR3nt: TGTGCCAGCAGCCAAGGGACAGGGTCTTACACCATATATTTT

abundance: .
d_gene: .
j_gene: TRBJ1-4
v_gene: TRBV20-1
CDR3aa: CSASGGDEKLFF
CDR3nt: TGCAGTGCTAGCGGGGGGGATGAAAAACTGTTTTTT

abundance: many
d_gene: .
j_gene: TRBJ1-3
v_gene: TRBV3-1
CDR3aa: CASSPAGRNTIYF
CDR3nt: TGTGCCAGCAGCCCCGCCGGACGAAACACCATATATTTT

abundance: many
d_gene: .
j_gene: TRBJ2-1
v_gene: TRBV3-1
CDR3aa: CASSQNPRDEQFF
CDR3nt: TGTGCCAGCAGCCAAAATCCCAGGGACGAGCAGTTCTTC

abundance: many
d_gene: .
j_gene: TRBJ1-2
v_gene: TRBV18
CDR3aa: CASSPSGFDGYTF
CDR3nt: TGTGCCAGCTCACCATCTGGGTTTGATGGCTACACCTTC

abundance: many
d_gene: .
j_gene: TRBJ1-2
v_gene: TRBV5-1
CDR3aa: CASLEPSGYTF
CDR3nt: TGCGCCTCCCTCGAGCCGAGCGGCTACACCTTC

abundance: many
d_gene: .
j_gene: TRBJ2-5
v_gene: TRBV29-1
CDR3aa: CSSGSDQETQYF
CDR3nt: TGCAGCTCCGGGTCTGACCAAGAGACCCAGTACTTC

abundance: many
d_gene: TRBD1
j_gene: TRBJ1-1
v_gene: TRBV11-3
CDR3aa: CASSPGQGAANTEAFF
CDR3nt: TGTGCCAGCAGCCCAGGACAGGGGGCGGCGAACACTGAAGCTTTCTTT

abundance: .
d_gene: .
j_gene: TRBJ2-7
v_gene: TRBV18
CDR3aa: CASSSQTSEQYF
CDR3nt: TGTGCCAGCTCGTCCCAGACTTCCGAGCAGTACTTC

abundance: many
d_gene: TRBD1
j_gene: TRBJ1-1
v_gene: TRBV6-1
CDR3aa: CASTRTGERIEAFF
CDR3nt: TGTGCCAGCACCCGGACAGGGGAGAGGATTGAAGCTTTCTTT

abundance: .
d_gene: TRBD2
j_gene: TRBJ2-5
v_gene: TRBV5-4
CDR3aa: CASSLGVAGAQETQYF
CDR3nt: TGTGCCAGCAGCCTCGGAGTAGCGGGAGCTCAAGAGACCCAGTACTTC